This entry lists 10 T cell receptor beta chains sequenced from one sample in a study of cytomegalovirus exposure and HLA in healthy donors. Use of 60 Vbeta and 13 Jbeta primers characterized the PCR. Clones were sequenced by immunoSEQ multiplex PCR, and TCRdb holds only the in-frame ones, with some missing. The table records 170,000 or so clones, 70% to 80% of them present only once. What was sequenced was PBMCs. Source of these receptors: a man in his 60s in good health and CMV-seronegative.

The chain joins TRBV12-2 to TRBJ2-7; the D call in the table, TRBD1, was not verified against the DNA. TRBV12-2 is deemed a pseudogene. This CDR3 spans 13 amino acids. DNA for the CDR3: TGTGCAAGTCGCTTGAGGGACACCTACGAGCAGTACTTC. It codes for CASRLRDTYEQYF.

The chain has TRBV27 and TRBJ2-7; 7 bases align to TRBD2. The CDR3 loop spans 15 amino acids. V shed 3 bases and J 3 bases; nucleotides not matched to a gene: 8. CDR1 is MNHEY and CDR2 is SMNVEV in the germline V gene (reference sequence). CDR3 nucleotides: TGTGCCAGCAGTTTTAGGGCTAGCGGAAACTACGAGCAGTACTTC. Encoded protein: CASSFRASGNYEQYF.

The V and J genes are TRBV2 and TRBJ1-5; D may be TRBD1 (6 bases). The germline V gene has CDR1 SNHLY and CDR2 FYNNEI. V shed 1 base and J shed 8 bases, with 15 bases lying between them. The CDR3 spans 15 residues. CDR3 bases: TGTGCCAGCAGTGAAGGGACAGTGAAACGAGAGCCCCAGCATTTT. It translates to CASSEGTVKREPQHF.

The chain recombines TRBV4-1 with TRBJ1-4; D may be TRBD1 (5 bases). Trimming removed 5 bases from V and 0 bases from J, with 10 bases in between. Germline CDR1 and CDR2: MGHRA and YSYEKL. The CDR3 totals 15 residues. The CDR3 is CASSIQGATNEKLFF. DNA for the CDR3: TGCGCCAGCAGCATCCAGGGTGCAACTAATGAAAAACTGTTTTTT.

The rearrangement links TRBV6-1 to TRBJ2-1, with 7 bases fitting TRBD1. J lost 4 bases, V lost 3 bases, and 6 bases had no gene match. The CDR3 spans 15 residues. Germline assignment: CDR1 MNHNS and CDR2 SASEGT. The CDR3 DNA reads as TGTGCCAGCAGTGACCAGGGGGTGGGGTACAATGAGCAGTTCTTC. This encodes CASSDQGVGYNEQFF.

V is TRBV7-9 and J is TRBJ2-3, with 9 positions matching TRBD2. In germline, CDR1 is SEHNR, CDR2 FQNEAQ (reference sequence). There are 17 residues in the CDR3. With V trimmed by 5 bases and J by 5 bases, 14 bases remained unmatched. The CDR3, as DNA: TGTGCCAGCAGCAACAACGTTGCGGGAGGGGTTCGAGATACGCAGTATTTT. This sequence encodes CASSNNVAGGVRDTQYF.

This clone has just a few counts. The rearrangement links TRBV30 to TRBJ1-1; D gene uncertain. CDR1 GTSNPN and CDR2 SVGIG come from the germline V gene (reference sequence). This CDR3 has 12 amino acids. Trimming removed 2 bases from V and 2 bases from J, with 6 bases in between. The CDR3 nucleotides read TGTGCCTGGAGTACAGCCAACACTGAAGCTTTCTTT. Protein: CAWSTANTEAFF.

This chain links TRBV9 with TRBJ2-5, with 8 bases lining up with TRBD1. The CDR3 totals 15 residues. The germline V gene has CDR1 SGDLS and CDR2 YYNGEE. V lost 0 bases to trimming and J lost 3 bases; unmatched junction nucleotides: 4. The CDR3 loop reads CASSVAGQGKETQYF. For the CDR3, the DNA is TGTGCCAGCAGCGTAGCCGGACAGGGAAAAGAGACCCAGTACTTC.

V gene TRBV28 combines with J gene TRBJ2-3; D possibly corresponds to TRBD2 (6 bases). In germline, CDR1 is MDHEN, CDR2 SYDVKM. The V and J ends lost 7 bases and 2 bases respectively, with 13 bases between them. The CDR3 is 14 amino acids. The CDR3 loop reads CASMSGGDTDTQYF. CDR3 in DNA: TGTGCCAGCATGTCAGGAGGGGACACAGATACGCAGTATTTT.

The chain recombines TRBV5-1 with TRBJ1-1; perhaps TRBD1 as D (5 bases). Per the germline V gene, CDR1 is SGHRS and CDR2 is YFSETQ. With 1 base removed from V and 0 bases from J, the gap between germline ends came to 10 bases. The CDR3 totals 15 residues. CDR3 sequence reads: CASSLRAGLNTEAFF. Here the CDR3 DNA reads TGCGCCAGCAGCTTGAGGGCAGGGTTGAACACTGAAGCTTTCTTT.